The clone carrying this T cell receptor beta chain was counted between two and nine times. Its antigen remains unknown. The missing CDR3 end, 3 residues past where the read stops, is filled in from the germline J gene. These data come from a study of T cell clonality in common variable immunodeficiency. The germline gives CDR1 KGHSH, CDR2 LQKENI. CDR3 size: 15 residues. V shed 5 bases and J shed 1 base, with 14 bases lying between them. Overall study results and limits: Fewer deletions and N-nucleotide insertions were reportedly seen in common variable immunodeficiency TCR beta sequences.

The data were produced by immunoSEQ multiplex PCR, yet TCRdb's version contains in-frame clones alone and is incomplete. There are about 12,000 clones in the sample, none observed a single time. The sample consisted of peripheral blood mononuclear cells. The clonotype was recovered from a human donor with common variable immunodeficiency. The chain carries TRBV18 and TRBJ1-1; D possibly corresponds to TRBD1 (6 bases). The covered CDR3 bases are TGTGCCAGCTCAGCCCTAGGGGGGGCGAACACTGAA. This codes for CASSALGGANTE. In full, the CDR3 is CASSALGGANTEAFF.